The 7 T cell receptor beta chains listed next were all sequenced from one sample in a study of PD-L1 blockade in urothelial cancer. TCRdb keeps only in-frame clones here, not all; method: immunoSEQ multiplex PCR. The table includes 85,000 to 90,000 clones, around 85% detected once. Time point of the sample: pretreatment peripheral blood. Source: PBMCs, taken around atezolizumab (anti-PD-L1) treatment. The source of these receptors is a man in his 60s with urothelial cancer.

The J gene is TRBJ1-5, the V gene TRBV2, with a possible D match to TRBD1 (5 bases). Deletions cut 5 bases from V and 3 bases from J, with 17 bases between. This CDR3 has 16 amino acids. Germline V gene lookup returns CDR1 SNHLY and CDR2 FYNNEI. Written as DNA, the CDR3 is TGTGCCAGCAGTACACACAGGACCATAGACAATCAGCCCCAGCATTTT. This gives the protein CASSTHRTIDNQPQHF.

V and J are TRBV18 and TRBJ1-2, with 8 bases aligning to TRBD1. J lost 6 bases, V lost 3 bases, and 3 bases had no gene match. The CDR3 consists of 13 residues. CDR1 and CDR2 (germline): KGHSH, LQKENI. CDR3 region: CASSPDRADGYTF. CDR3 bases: TGTGCCAGCTCACCGGACAGGGCGGATGGCTACACCTTC.

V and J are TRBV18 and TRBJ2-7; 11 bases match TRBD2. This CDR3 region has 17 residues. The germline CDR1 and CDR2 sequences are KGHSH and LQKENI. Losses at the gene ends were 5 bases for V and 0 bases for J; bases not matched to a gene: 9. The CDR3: CASSIRLAGLSSYEQYF. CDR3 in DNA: TGTGCCAGCTCAATACGACTAGCGGGGCTCAGCTCCTACGAGCAGTACTTC.

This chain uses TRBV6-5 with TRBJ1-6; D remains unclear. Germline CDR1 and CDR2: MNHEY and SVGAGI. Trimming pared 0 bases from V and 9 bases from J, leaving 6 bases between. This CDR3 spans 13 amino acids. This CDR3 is CASSYSTSSPLHF. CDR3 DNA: TGTGCCAGCAGTTACTCGACTTCTTCACCCCTCCACTTT.

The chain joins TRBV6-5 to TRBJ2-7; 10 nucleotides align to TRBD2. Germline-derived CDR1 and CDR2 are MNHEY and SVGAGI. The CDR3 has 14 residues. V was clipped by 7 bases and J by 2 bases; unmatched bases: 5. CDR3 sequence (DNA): TGTGCCAGCAAAGAGAGCGGGAGGGCCTACGAGCAGTACTTC. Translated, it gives CASKESGRAYEQYF.

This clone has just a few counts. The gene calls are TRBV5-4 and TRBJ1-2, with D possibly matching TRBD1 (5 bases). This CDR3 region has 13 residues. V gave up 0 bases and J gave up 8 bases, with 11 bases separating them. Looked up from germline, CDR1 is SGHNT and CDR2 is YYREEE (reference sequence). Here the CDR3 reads CASSLAGIEGYTF. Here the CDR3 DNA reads TGTGCCAGCAGCTTGGCAGGGATTGAAGGCTACACCTTC.

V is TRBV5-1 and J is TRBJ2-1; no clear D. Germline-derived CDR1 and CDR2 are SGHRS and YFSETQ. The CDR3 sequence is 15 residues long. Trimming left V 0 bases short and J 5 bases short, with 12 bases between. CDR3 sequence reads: CASSLARAYDNEQFF. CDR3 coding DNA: TGCGCCAGCAGCTTGGCAAGAGCGTACGACAATGAGCAGTTCTTC.